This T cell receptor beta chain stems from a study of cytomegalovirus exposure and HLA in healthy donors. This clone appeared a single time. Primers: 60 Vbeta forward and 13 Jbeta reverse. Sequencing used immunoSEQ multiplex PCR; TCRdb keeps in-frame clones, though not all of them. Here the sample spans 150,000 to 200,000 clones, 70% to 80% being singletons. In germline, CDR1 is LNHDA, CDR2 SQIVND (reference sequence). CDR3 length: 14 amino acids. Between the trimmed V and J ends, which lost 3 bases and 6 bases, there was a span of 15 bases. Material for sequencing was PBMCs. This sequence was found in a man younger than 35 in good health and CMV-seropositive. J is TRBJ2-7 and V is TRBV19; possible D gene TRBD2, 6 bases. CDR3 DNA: TGTGCCAGTAGTATTACGGGGGTATTGGGCGAGCAGTACTTC. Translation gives CASSITGVLGEQYF.